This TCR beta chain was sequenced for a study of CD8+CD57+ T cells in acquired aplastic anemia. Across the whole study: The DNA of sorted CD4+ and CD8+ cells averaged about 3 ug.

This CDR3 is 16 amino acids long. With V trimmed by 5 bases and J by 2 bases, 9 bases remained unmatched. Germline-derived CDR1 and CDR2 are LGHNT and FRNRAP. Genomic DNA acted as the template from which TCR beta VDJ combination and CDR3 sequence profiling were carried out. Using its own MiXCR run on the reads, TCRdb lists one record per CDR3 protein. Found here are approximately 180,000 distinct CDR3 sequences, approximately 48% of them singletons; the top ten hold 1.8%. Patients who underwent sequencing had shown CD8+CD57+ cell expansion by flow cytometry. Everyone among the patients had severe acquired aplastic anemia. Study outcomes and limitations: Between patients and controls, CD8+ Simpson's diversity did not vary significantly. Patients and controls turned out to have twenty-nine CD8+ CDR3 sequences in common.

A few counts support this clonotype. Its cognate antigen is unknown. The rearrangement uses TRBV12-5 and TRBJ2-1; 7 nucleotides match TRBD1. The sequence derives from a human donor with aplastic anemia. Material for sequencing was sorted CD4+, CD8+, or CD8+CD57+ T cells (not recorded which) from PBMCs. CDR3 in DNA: TGTGCTAGTGGTCCTCGGACAGGCCGAACCTACAATGAGCAGTTCTTC. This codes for CASGPRTGRTYNEQFF.